This T cell receptor beta chain came from a study of cytomegalovirus exposure and HLA in healthy donors. Findings of the study overall: The CMV antigen specificity of a few CMV-associated chains was confirmed through in vitro analysis. HLA allele associations emerged for roughly 17,000 TCR beta sequences in a later analysis, at 0.05 false discovery rate.

The study ran its PCR with 60 Vbeta and 13 Jbeta primers. The data were produced by immunoSEQ multiplex PCR, yet TCRdb's version contains in-frame clones alone and is incomplete. This sample has about 98,000 clones, with under 75% found just once. Comments on this clone: As yet, its antigen is unknown.

Germline V gene lookup returns CDR1 SGHRS and CDR2 YFSETQ. The CDR3 is 17 amino acids. The V gene lost 0 bases and the J gene lost 2 bases, with 15 bases spanning the gap. The chain links TRBV5-1 to TRBJ2-1, with a tentative D call TRBD1 (6 bases). This TCR was recovered from a man aged 50 or older in good health and CMV-seronegative. Sequences were obtained from PBMCs. This CDR3 reads CASSLVSGGWTYNEQFF. CDR3 nucleotide sequence: TGCGCCAGCAGCTTGGTCAGTGGGGGCTGGACCTACAATGAGCAGTTCTTC.